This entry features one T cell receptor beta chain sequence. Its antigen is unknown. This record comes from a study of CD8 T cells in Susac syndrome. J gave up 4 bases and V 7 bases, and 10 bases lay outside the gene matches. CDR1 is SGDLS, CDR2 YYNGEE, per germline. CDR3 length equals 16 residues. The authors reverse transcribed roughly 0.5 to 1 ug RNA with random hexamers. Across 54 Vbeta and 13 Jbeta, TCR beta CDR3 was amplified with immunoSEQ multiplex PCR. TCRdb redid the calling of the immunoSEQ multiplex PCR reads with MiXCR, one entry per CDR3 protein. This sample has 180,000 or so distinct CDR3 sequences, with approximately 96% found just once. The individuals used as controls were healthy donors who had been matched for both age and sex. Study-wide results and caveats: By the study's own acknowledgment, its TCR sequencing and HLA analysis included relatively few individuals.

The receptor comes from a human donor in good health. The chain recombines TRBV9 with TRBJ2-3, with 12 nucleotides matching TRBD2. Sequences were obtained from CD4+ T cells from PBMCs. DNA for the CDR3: TGTGCCAGCTCCCGCTCTAGCGGGGGGGCTGCAGATACGCAGTATTTT. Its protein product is CASSRSSGGAADTQYF. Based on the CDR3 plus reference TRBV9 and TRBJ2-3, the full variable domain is DSGVTQTPKHLITATGQRVTLRCSPRSGDLSVYWYQQSLDQGLQFLIQYYNGEERAKGNILERFSAQQFPDLHSELNLSSLELGDSALYFCASSRSSGGAADTQYFGPGTRLTVL.